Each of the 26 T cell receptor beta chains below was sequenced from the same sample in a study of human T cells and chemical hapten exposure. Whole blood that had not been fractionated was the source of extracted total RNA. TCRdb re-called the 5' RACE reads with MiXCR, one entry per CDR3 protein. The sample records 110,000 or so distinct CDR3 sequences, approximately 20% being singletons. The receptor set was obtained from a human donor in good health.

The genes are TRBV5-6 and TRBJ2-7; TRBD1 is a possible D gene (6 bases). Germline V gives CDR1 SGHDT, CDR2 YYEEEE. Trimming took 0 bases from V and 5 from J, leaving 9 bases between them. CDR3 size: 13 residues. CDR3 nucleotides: TGTGCCAGCAGCTTGGCCGCAGGGGACGAGCAGTACTTC. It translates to CASSLAAGDEQYF.

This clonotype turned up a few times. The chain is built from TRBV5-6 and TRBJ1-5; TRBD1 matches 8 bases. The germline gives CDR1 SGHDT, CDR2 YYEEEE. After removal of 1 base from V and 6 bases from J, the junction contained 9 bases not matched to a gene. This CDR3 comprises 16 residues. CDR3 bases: TGTGCCAGCAGCTTGCTGACAGGGGAAGTAGGTCAGCCCCAGCATTTT. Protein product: CASSLLTGEVGQPQHF.

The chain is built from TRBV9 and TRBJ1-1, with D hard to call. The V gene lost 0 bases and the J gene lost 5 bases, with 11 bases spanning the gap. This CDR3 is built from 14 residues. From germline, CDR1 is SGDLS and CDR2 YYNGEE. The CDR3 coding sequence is TGTGCCAGCAGCGTAGGGACCGCACTAACTGAAGCTTTCTTT. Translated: CASSVGTALTEAFF.

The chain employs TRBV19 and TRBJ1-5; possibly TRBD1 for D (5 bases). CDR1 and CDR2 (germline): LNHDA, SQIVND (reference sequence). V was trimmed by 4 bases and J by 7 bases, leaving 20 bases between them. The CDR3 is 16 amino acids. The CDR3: CASSTGASGEKQPQHF. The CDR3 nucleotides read TGTGCCAGTAGTACTGGGGCCTCGGGAGAAAAACAGCCCCAGCATTTT.

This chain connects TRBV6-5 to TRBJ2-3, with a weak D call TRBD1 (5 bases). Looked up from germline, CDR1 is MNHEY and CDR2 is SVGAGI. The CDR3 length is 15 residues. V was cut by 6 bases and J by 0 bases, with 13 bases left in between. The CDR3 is CASSPRQLSTDTQYF. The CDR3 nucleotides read TGTGCCAGCAGCCCCCGACAGCTTAGCACAGATACGCAGTATTTT.

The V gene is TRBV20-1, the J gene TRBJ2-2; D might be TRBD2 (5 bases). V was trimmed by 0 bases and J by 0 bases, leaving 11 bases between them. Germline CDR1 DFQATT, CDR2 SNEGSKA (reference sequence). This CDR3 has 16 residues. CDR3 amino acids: CSARDHELANTGELFF. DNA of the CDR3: TGCAGTGCTAGAGATCACGAACTAGCGAACACCGGGGAGCTGTTTTTT.

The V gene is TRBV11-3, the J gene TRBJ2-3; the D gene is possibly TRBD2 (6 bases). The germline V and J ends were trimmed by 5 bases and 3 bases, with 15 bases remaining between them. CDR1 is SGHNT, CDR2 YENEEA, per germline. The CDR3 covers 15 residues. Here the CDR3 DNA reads TGTGCCAGCAGCCCCGGGGGAGGAGGTACAGATACGCAGTATTTT. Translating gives CASSPGGGGTDTQYF.

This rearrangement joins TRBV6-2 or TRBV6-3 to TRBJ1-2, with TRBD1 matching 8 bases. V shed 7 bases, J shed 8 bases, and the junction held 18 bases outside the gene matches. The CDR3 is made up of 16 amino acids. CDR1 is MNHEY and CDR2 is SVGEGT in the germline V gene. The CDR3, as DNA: TGTGCCAGCACTAGGACAGGGAGGAATTCCCCCAGCGGCTACACCTTC. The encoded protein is CASTRTGRNSPSGYTF.

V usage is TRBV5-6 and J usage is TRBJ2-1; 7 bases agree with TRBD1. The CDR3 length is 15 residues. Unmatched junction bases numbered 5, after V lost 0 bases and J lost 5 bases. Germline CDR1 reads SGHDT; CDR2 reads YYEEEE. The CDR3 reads CASSLETGWDNEQFF. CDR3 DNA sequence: TGTGCCAGCAGCTTGGAGACAGGGTGGGACAATGAGCAGTTCTTC.

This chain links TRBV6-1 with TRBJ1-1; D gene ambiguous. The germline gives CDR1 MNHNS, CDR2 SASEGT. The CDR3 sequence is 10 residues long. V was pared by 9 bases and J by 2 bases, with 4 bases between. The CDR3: CASLNTEAFF. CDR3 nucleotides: TGTGCCAGTCTAAACACTGAAGCTTTCTTT.

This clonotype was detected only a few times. The CDR3 DNA sequence: TGTGCCAGCAGCGCGACAGGGGAAAACATTCAGTACTTC. Its translation is CASSATGENIQYF. The chain employs TRBV9 and TRBJ2-4, with TRBD1 matching over 8 bases. The V gene end was trimmed by 3 bases and the J gene end by 5 bases; junction bases not matched to a gene: 1. The germline V gene has CDR1 SGDLS and CDR2 YYNGEE. The CDR3 extends over 13 amino acids.

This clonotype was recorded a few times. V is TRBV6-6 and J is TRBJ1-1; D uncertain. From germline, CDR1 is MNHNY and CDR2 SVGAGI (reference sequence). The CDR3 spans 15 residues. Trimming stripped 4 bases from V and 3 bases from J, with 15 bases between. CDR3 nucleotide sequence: TGTGCCAGCAGTTCCGAAAGGGCGTGGGACACTGAAGCTTTCTTT. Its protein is CASSSERAWDTEAFF.

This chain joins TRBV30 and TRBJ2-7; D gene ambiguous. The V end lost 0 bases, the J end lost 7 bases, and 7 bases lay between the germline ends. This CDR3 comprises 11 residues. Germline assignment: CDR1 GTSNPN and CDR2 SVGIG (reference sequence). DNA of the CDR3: TGTGCCTGGAGTGTATTGGGGGAGCAGTACTTC. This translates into CAWSVLGEQYF.

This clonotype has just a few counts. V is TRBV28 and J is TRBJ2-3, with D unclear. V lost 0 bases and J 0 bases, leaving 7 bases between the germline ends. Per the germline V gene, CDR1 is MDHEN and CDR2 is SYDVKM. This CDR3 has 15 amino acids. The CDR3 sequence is CASSLWTASTDTQYF. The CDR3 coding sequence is TGTGCCAGCAGTTTATGGACGGCCAGCACAGATACGCAGTATTTT.

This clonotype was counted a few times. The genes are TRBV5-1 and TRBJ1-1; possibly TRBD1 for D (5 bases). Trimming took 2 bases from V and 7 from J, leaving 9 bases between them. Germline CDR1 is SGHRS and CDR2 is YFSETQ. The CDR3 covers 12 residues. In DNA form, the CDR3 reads TGCGCCAGCAGCTTCCGGGACGGTGAAGCTTTCTTT. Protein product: CASSFRDGEAFF.

CDR3 sequence: CASSLIATNEKLFF. The CDR3 DNA is TGTGCCAGCAGCTTGATAGCAACTAATGAAAAACTGTTTTTT. The gene calls are TRBV5-6 and TRBJ1-4; D gene ambiguous. V shed 1 base and J shed 0 bases, with 4 bases lying between them. The CDR3 has 14 residues. CDR1 and CDR2 from the germline V gene are SGHDT and YYEEEE.

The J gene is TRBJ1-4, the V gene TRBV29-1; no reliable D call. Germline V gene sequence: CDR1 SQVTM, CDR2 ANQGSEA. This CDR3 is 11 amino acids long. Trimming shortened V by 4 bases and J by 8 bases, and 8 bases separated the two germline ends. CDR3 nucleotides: TGCAGCGTTGGTTCACAGGAAAAACTGTTTTTT. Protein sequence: CSVGSQEKLFF.

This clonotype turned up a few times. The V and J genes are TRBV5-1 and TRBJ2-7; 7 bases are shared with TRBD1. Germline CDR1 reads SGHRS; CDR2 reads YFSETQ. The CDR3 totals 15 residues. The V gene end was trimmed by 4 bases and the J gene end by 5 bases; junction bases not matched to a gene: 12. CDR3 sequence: CASSLPDRARHEQYF. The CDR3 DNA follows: TGCGCCAGCAGCCTTCCCGACAGGGCACGGCACGAGCAGTACTTC.

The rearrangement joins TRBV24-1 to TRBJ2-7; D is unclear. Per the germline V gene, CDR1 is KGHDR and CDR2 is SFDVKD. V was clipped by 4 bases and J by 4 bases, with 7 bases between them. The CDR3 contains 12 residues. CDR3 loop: CATSDSRYEQYF. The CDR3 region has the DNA TGTGCCACCAGTGACTCCAGGTACGAGCAGTACTTC.

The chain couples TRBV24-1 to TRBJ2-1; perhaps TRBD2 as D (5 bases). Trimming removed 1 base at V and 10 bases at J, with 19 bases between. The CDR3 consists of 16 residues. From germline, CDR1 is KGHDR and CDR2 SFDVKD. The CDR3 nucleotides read TGTGCCACCAGTGATTTCGACGGGGTCAAAACGAGGGAGCAGTTCTTC. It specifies CATSDFDGVKTREQFF.

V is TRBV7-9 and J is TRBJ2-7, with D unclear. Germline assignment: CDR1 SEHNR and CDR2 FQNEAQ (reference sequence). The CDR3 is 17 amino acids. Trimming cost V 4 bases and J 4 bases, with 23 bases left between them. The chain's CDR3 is CASSSPLASANHYEQYF. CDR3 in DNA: TGTGCCAGCAGCTCTCCCTTGGCTTCAGCTAATCATTACGAGCAGTACTTC.

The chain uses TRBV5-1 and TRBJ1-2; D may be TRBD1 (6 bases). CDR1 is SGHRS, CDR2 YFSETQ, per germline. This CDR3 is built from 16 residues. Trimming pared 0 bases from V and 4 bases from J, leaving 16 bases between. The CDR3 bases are TGCGCCAGCAGCTTGGAGGGGGAATCAGGGGCCTATGGCTACACCTTC. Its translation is CASSLEGESGAYGYTF.

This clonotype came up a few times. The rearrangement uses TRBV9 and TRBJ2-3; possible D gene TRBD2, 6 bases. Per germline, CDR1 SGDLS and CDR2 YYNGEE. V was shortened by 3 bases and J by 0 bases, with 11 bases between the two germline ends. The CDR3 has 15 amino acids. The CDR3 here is CASSDAGYSTDTQYF. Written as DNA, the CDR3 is TGTGCCAGCAGCGATGCGGGATATAGCACAGATACGCAGTATTTT.

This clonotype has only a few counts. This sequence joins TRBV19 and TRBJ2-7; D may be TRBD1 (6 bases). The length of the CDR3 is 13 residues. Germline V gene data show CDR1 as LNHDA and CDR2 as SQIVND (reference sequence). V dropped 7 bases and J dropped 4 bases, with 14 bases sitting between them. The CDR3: CASKPGHQYEQYF. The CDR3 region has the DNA TGTGCCAGTAAACCGGGACACCAATACGAGCAGTACTTC.

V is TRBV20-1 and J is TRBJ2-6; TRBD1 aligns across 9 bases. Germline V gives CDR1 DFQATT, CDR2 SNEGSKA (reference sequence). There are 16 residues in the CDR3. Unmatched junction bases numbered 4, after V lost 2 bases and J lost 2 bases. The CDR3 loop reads CSARRNRGPGANVLTF. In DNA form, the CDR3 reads TGCAGTGCTAGAAGGAACAGGGGGCCTGGGGCCAACGTCCTGACTTTC.

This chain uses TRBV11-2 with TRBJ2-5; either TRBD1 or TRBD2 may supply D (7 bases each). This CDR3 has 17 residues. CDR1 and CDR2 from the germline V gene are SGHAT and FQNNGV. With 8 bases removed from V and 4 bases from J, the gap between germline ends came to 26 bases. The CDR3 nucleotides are TGTGCCAGCGGACTAGGCCCTAGGGGGCGCGTGGGAGAGACCCAGTACTTC. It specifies CASGLGPRGRVGETQYF.